Given below is one TCR beta chain in context. Sequenced by immunoSEQ multiplex PCR; TCRdb stores in-frame clones only, minus some. The data show some 300,000 clones, 90% seen once. The sample originates from a study of blood T cell repertoires in COVID-19. Study in general: Samples representing acute and convalescent COVID-19 were sourced from the United States, Italy and Spain.

While infection was still active, Seattle patients were enrolled and then followed longitudinally. There are 14 residues in the CDR3. V gave up 3 bases and J gave up 7 bases, with 10 bases separating them. The germline V gene encodes CDR1 KGHSH and CDR2 LQKENI. This rearrangement joins TRBV18 to TRBJ1-6, with D unclear. The sequencing sample was made of peripheral blood. The clonotype was recovered from a woman aged 40 to 50 with COVID-19, enrolled during active disease. This CDR3 reads CASSPTDKNSPLHF. The CDR3, as DNA: TGTGCCAGCTCACCCACAGACAAGAATTCACCCCTCCACTTT.